This TCR beta chain was identified during a study of read filtering for tumor transcriptome and immune sequencing. Study in general: Eight or nine patients were R-ISS I, more than 15 were R-ISS II, six or seven were R-ISS III.

Points on this clonotype: Its antigen is undetermined. The junction departs from germline at one end; a sequencing error may be responsible.

Notes on the study in general: IR-seq captured clonotypes deeper and more reliably than RNA-seq.

The library was built from roughly 400 ng RNA with molecular barcoded adaptors for alpha/delta and beta/gamma chains. Each CDR3 protein gets one entry after TCRdb re-called the reads with MiXCR. The data show around 130,000 distinct CDR3 sequences, 10% to 15% seen once. Germline V gene lookup returns CDR1 SGHDN and CDR2 FVKESK. The CDR3 covers 19 residues. This sequence was found in a donor over 35 with multiple myeloma. The sample consisted of a population of CD138-negative cells sorted from bone marrow. The V and J genes are TRBV14 and TRBJ2-1, with D perhaps TRBD1 or TRBD2 (5 bases each). CDR3: CASGHPSLSGPRVGSERFF. As DNA, the CDR3 is TGTGCCAGCGGCCACCCGAGCTTATCGGGACCACGCGTCGGTAGTGAGCGGTTCTTC.